This TCR beta chain was found in a study of CD8 T cells in ankylosing spondylitis. Study-wide points: Seemingly characteristic of ankylosing spondylitis blood was a TCR beta motif consisting of under ten highly homologous variants.

TCRdb redid the calling of the 5' RACE reads with MiXCR, one entry per CDR3 protein. The data contain roughly 130,000 distinct CDR3 sequences, roughly 13% of them seen just once; the ten biggest clones take up about 3%. This clonotype has a count of ten or more. No antigen is known for it. This TCR came from a female donor with ankylosing spondylitis or in good health (not recorded which). The sample was blood, either unsorted or a sorted T cell fraction (not recorded which).

For the CDR3, the DNA is TGTGCCAGCAGTCCAGGTTATGGCTACACCTTC. Translation: CASSPGYGYTF. The chain has TRBV12-3 or TRBV12-4 and TRBJ1-2; D is unclear. V was shortened by 5 bases and J by 5 bases, with 6 bases between the two germline ends. CDR3 length equals 11 residues.